The source of this TCR beta chain is a study of cytomegalovirus exposure and HLA in healthy donors. Study findings and constraints: According to reports, the classifier identified cytomegalovirus status with high specificity and sensitivity.

This CDR3 is 15 amino acids long. After removal of 0 bases from V and 8 bases from J, the junction contained 6 bases not matched to a gene. Germline CDR1 reads SGHDT; CDR2 reads YYEEEE. Sequencing was performed with immunoSEQ multiplex PCR; in TCRdb, only in-frame clones are kept and a portion is missing. The profile shows some 140,000 clones, almost 85% of them singletons. On this clone: Antigen unknown.

The material sequenced was PBMCs. This TCR derives from a woman in her thirties in good health and CMV-seronegative. The gene calls are TRBV5-6 and TRBJ2-1; TRBD1 aligns across 9 bases. The chain's CDR3 is CASSLGDRESDEQFF. DNA for the CDR3: TGTGCCAGCAGCTTGGGGGACAGGGAGTCCGATGAGCAGTTCTTC.